The sequence of this TCR beta chain was determined in a study of healthy donors' naive CD4 and CD8 T cells. About the research overall: All functional IMGT TCR alpha variants were covered by new primers.

As for this clonotype: The antigen remains unidentified.

Study-wide results and caveats: Bias from naive T cell homeostatic proliferation was not addressed. Negatively charged CDR3s marked CD8+ lineage; positively charged CDR3s marked CD4+ lineage.

Germline V gives CDR1 MNHEY, CDR2 SVGEGT. This CDR3 region has 13 residues. V was cut by 0 bases and J by 4 bases, with 6 bases left in between. Each TCR library used 500 ng of total RNA and a linear amplification protocol. TCRdb redid the calling of the reads with MiXCR, one entry per CDR3 protein. The table records about 180,000 distinct CDR3 sequences, over 60% of them present only once. The sequence came from a pool of human donors in good health; the sample pools cells from several healthy donors. This chain connects TRBV6-2 or TRBV6-3 to TRBJ2-5, with D unresolved. The sample taken for sequencing was naive CD4+ and CD8+ T cells sorted from blood, pooled from several donors. The CDR3: CASSYSSRETQYF. In DNA, the CDR3 is TGTGCCAGCAGTTACTCGTCCAGAGAGACCCAGTACTTC.